These T cell receptor beta chains were read from a single sample in a study of blood T cell repertoires in COVID-19. The data were produced by immunoSEQ multiplex PCR, yet TCRdb's version contains in-frame clones alone and is incomplete. The profile covers approximately 220,000 clones, with 85% to 90% appearing a single time and roughly 3% taken by the ten largest. Sequenced input: peripheral blood. All receptors derive from a man in his sixties with acute or convalescent COVID-19. CDR3s include the opening cysteine and the closing phenylalanine or tryptophan. A D gene is named only where the DNA matches it firmly. Clone size, where shown, is once, few, many, or a class for clones that have expanded.

clone size	V gene	D gene	J gene	CDR3 DNA	CDR3 protein
once	TRBV28	.	TRBJ1-4	TGTGCCAGCTCCATCTTACGGGAAAAACTGTTTTTT	CASSILREKLFF
.	TRBV30	TRBD1	TRBJ1-4	TGTGCCTGGAGTGTAGGCAGGGGGGTGGAAAAACTGTTTTTT	CAWSVGRGVEKLFF
.	TRBV28	TRBD1	TRBJ1-6	TGTGCCAGCAGTTTATGGGGTACAGGGGGCAGTTCACCCCTCCACTTT	CASSLWGTGGSSPLHF
.	TRBV5-4	TRBD1	TRBJ2-5	TGTGCCAGCAGCCCCGGACAGGGTGAGGGGCAAGAGACCCAGTACTTC	CASSPGQGEGQETQYF
.	TRBV7-2	.	TRBJ2-5	TGTGCCAGCAGCCCCCCGGGGACCCAGTACTTC	CASSPPGTQYF
.	TRBV5-1	.	TRBJ2-3	TGCGCCAGCAGCTTGGGCAAGGGGCTGGTTTCTGATACGCAGTATTTT	CASSLGKGLVSDTQYF
few	TRBV5-1	.	TRBJ1-1	TGCGCCAGCAGCTTGGGAGGGAACACTGAAGCTTTCTTT	CASSLGGNTEAFF
.	TRBV5-1	.	TRBJ2-1	TGCGCCAGCGCTATCCCAAACAATGAGCAGTTCTTC	CASAIPNNEQFF
.	TRBV5-1	TRBD1	TRBJ2-7	TGCGCCAGCAGCATACAGGGGGCGAATTTCGAGCAGTACTTC	CASSIQGANFEQYF
.	TRBV3-1/TRBV3-2	.	TRBJ1-4	TGTGCCAGCAGTTATCGGGCAACTAATGAAAAACTGTTTTTT	CASSYRATNEKLFF
.	TRBV24-1	.	TRBJ1-1	TGTGCCACCAGTGCTGCAGGCGTGAACACTGAAGCTTTCTTT	CATSAAGVNTEAFF
.	TRBV7-8	TRBD2	TRBJ2-1	TGTGCCAGCAGCCTAGTCCCCGGGCGGGGGGACTACAATGAGCAGTTCTTC	CASSLVPGRGDYNEQFF
.	TRBV4-1	.	TRBJ1-4	TGCGCCAGCAGCCCACGGGGGGAGGAAAAACTGTTTTTT	CASSPRGEEKLFF
.	TRBV7-2	.	TRBJ1-2	TGTGCCAGCAGCTTAGGTGGGGGGGACACCTATGGCTACACCTTC	CASSLGGGDTYGYTF
.	TRBV18	.	TRBJ2-3	TGTGCCAGCTCACCGGGGACTTTGAGCACAGATACGCAGTATTTT	CASSPGTLSTDTQYF
.	TRBV30	TRBD1	TRBJ1-3	TGTGCCTGGGCTAACAGGGGAACGGGAAACACCATATATTTT	CAWANRGTGNTIYF
.	TRBV6-2/TRBV6-3	TRBD1	TRBJ2-7	TGTGCCAGCAGTTCTCAGGGGGCGCAGTACGAGCAGTACTTC	CASSSQGAQYEQYF
.	TRBV20-1	.	TRBJ1-6	TGCAGTGCTAGTCGGGGGGGCGCGATTAATTCACCCCTCCACTTT	CSASRGGAINSPLHF
.	TRBV3-1/TRBV3-2	.	TRBJ2-7	TGTGCCAGCAGCCACGAGTGGTACGAGCAGTACTTC	CASSHEWYEQYF
.	TRBV9	.	TRBJ1-6	TGTGCCAGCAGCGTCGAGGGTAGGGGGAATTCACCCCTCCACTTT	CASSVEGRGNSPLHF
.	TRBV27	.	TRBJ1-5	TGTGCCAGCAGTTTCACCTTCTCGCGGGGCGACAGCAATCAGCCCCAGCATTTT	CASSFTFSRGDSNQPQHF
.	TRBV4-1	.	TRBJ2-6	TGCGCCAGCAGCCAAGCGTACTCTCCGGGGGCCAACGTCCTGACTTTC	CASSQAYSPGANVLTF
.	TRBV5-1	.	TRBJ1-1	TGCGCCAGCAGCTTGGCGGGACTCGTTGAAGCTTTCTTT	CASSLAGLVEAFF
.	TRBV7-8	TRBD2	TRBJ2-4	TGTGCCAGCAGCTTAGAACCTAGCGGGGGGGCGAGGGCCAAAAACATTCAGTACTTC	CASSLEPSGGARAKNIQYF
.	TRBV10-3	.	TRBJ1-2	TGTGCCATCAGCGAGACCGGCTATGGCTACACCTTC	CAISETGYGYTF
.	TRBV7-9	TRBD1	TRBJ1-2	TGTGCCAGCAGCCAGAACCCGACAGGGAACTATGGCTACACCTTC	CASSQNPTGNYGYTF
.	TRBV29-1	TRBD1	TRBJ2-7	TGCAGCGTCGCTACAGGGGGCCGGGGCTCCTACGAGCAGTACTTC	CSVATGGRGSYEQYF
.	TRBV28	TRBD2	TRBJ2-1	TGTGCCAACCAGCGGGGTGCCTTCAATGAGCAGTTCTTC	CANQRGAFNEQFF
.	TRBV28	.	TRBJ1-1	TGTGCCAGCAGTCTACGGGTAGAGGTGAACACTGAAGCTTTCTTT	CASSLRVEVNTEAFF
.	TRBV19	.	TRBJ2-7	TGTGCCAGTAGTACTTTCGGGACAAGGTCGGCCTACGAGCAGTACTTC	CASSTFGTRSAYEQYF
few	TRBV6-8	TRBD1	TRBJ1-2	TGTGCCAGCAGTCACCCGGGACAGCTCTATGGCTACACCTTC	CASSHPGQLYGYTF
.	TRBV19	TRBD2	TRBJ2-2	TGTGCCAGTAGTATGGGGCTAGCGGACACCGGGGAGCTGTTTTTT	CASSMGLADTGELFF
.	TRBV7-3	.	TRBJ2-7	TGTGCCAGCAGCTCCCGGGGGGCCCCCTTGCACGAGCAGTACTTC	CASSSRGAPLHEQYF
.	TRBV7-2	.	TRBJ1-1	TGTGCCAGCAGCTTAAGCGGGGCCCTGAACACTGAAGCTTTCTTT	CASSLSGALNTEAFF
.	TRBV6-6	.	TRBJ1-3	TGTGCCAGCAGTTACTCACAGCTATACTCTGGAAACACCATATATTTT	CASSYSQLYSGNTIYF
.	TRBV5-1	TRBD2	TRBJ2-1	TGCGCCAGCAGCGGGACCTCCCAGTGGGGGGGGTCCTACAATGAGCAGTTCTTC	CASSGTSQWGGSYNEQFF
.	TRBV10-3	.	TRBJ2-5	TGTGCCATCAGTGAAAGTGGGCCAGGGAGGCCCCAGTACTTC	CAISESGPGRPQYF